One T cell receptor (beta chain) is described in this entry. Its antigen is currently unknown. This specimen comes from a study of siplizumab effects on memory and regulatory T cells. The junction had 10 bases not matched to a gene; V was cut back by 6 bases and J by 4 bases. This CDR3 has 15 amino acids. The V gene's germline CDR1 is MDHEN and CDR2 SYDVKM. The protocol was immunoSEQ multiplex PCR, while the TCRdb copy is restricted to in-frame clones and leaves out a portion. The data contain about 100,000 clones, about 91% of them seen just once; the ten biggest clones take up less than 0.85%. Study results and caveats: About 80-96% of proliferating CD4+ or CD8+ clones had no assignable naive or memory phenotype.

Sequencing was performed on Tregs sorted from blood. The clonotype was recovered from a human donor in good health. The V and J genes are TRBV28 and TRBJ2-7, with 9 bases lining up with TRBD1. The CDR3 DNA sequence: TGTGCCAGCAGAGTAACGGGACAGGGTGTTTACGAGCAGTACTTC. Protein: CASRVTGQGVYEQYF.